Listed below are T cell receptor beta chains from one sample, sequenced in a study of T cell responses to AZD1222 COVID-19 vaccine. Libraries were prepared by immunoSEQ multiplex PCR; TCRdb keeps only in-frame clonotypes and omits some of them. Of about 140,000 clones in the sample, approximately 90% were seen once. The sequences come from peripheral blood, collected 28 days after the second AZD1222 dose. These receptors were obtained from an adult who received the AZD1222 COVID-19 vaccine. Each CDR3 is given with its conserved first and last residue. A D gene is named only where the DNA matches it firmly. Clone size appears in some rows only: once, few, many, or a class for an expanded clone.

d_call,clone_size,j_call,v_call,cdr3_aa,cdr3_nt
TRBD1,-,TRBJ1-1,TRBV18,CASSRQGANTEAFF,TGTGCCAGCTCAAGACAGGGCGCGAACACTGAAGCTTTCTTT
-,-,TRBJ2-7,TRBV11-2,CASNENSPYEQYF,TGTGCCAGCAACGAAAACAGCCCCTACGAGCAGTACTTC
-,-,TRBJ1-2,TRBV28,CASSPPPGRFYGYTF,TGTGCCAGCAGTCCCCCCCCGGGACGGTTCTATGGCTACACCTTC
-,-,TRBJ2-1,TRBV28,CASSPTRQGTPYNEQFF,TGTGCCAGCAGTCCGACTAGACAAGGGACCCCCTACAATGAGCAGTTCTTC
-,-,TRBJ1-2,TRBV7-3,CASSRGDGNYGYTF,TGTGCCAGCAGCCGAGGGGACGGGAACTATGGCTACACCTTC
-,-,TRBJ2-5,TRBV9,CASSVLSSKETQYF,TGTGCCAGCAGCGTATTGAGTAGCAAAGAGACCCAGTACTTC
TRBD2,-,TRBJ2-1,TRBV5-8,CASSRLPGLAGANEQFF,TGTGCCAGCAGCCGACTACCGGGACTAGCGGGAGCGAATGAGCAGTTCTTC
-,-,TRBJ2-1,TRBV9,CASSVGGERQFF,TGTGCCAGCAGCGTAGGGGGCGAACGGCAGTTCTTC
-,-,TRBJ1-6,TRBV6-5,CATSRSYNSPLHF,TGTGCCACCTCCCGCTCCTATAATTCACCCCTCCACTTT
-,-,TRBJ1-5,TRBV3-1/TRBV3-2,CASSQDPLRVGRDQPQHF,TGTGCCAGCAGCCAAGATCCTCTCAGGGTCGGTAGGGATCAGCCCCAGCATTTT
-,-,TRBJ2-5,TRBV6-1,CASSDSRRVIETQYF,TGTGCCAGCAGTGATTCCCGACGGGTGATTGAGACCCAGTACTTC
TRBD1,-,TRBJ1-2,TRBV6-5,CASSYPGGHGYTF,TGTGCCAGCAGTTACCCAGGGGGTCATGGCTACACCTTC
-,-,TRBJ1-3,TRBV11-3,CASSLTYGNTIYF,TGTGCCAGCAGCTTGACGTACGGAAACACCATATATTTT
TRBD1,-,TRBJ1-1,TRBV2,CASRRTGSNTEAFF,TGTGCCAGCAGGAGGACAGGGTCGAACACTGAAGCTTTCTTT
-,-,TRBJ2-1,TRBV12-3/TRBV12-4,CASSLTSNEQFF,TGTGCCAGCAGCCTAACTAGCAATGAGCAGTTCTTC
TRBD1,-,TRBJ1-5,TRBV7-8,CASSLAPGQLINQPQHF,TGTGCCAGCAGCTTAGCCCCGGGACAGCTAATCAATCAGCCCCAGCATTTT
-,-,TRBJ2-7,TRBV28,CASSFETGASYEQYF,TGTGCCAGCAGTTTCGAGACGGGAGCCTCCTACGAGCAGTACTTC
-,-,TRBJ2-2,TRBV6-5,CASSPGRVGELFF,TGTGCCAGCAGCCCCGGTCGAGTCGGGGAGCTGTTTTTT
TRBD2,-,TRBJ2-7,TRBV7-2,CASSLGLAGGQVEQYF,TGTGCCAGCAGCTTAGGGTTAGCGGGAGGGCAAGTCGAGCAGTACTTC
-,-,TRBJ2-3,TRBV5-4,CASSLGGPSTDTQYF,TGTGCCAGCAGCTTGGGGGGGCCTAGCACAGATACGCAGTATTTT
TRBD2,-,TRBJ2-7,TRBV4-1,CASSQAGGSSYEQYF,TGCGCCAGCAGCCAAGCGGGCGGGAGCTCCTACGAGCAGTACTTC
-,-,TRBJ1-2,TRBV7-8,CASSRDRYGYTF,TGTGCCAGCAGCCGGGACCGGTATGGCTACACCTTC
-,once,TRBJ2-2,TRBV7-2,CASSPRGGKNTGELFF,TGTGCCAGCAGCCCACGGGGCGGAAAGAACACCGGGGAGCTGTTTTTT
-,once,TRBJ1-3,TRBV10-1,CASSESKGGNTIYF,TGCGCCAGCAGTGAGTCGAAAGGGGGGAACACCATATATTTT
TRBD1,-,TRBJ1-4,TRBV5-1,CASSTGQGPATNEKLFF,TGCGCCAGCAGCACGGGACAGGGACCCGCAACTAATGAAAAACTGTTTTTT
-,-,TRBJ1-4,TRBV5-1,CASRWEGHGEKLFF,TGCGCCAGCAGATGGGAGGGGCACGGTGAAAAACTGTTTTTT
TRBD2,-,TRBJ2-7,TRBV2,CASSPSGVSYEQYF,TGTGCCAGCAGTCCTAGCGGGGTCTCCTACGAGCAGTACTTC
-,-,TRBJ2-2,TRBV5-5,CASSLKNTGELFF,TGTGCCAGCAGCTTAAAGAACACCGGGGAGCTGTTTTTT
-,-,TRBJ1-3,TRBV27,CASARGGSGNTIYF,TGTGCCAGTGCGAGGGGGGGCTCTGGAAACACCATATATTTT
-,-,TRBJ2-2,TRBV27,CASGGGGQSHTGELFF,TGTGCCAGCGGGGGGGGCGGCCAGTCGCACACCGGGGAGCTGTTTTTT
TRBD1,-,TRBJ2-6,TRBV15,CATSGGNDRGLSGANVLTF,TGTGCCACCAGCGGAGGGAACGACAGGGGTCTCTCTGGGGCCAACGTCCTGACTTTC
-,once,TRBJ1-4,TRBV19,CASSIVGATNEKLFF,TGTGCCAGTAGTATAGTAGGAGCAACTAATGAAAAACTGTTTTTT
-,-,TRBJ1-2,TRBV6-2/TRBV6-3,CASSYSRRGDPFYRGYTF,TGTGCCAGCAGTTACTCGAGAAGGGGGGACCCCTTCTACCGGGGCTACACCTTC
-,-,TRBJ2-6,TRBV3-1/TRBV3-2,CASSHRRGANVLTF,TGTGCCAGCAGCCACCGAAGGGGGGCCAACGTCCTGACTTTC
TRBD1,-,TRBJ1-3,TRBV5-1,CASSVHGTDSGNTIYF,TGCGCCAGCAGCGTCCACGGGACAGACTCTGGAAACACCATATATTTT
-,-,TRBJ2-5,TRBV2,CASSEAVQETQYF,TGTGCCAGCAGTGAAGCTGTGCAAGAGACCCAGTACTTC
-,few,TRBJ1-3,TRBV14,CASSQDFWGAGGNTIYF,TGTGCCAGCAGCCAAGATTTTTGGGGGGCAGGTGGAAACACCATATATTTT
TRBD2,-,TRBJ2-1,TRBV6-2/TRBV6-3,CASSYSPSGRELYNEQFF,TGTGCCAGCAGTTACAGCCCTAGCGGGAGGGAACTCTACAATGAGCAGTTCTTC
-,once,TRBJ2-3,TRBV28,CASSLFSADTQYF,TGTGCCAGCAGTTTATTCTCAGCAGATACGCAGTATTTT
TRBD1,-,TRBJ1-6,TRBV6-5,CASSYKLRTGGSPLHF,TGTGCCAGCAGTTATAAGTTGAGGACAGGTGGTTCACCCCTCCACTTT